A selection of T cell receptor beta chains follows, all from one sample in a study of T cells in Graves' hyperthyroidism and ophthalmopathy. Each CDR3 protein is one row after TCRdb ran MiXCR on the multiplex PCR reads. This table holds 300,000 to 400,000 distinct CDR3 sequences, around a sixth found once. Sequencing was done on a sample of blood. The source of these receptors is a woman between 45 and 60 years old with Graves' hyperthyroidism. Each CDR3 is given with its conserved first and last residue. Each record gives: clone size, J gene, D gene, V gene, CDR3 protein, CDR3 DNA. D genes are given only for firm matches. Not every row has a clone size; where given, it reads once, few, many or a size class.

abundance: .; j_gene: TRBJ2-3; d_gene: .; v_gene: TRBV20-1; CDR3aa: CSARLPADTQYF; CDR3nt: TGCAGTGCTAGACTCCCCGCAGATACGCAGTATTTT
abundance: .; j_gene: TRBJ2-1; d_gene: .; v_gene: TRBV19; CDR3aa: CASSIQALSENEQFF; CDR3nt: TGTGCCAGTAGTATTCAGGCCCTCAGCGAAAATGAGCAGTTCTTC
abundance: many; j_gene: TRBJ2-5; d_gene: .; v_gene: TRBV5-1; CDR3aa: CASSPGHDGETQYF; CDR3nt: TGCGCCAGCAGCCCGGGGCACGACGGGGAGACCCAGTACTTC
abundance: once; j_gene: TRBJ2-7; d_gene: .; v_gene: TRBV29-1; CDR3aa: CSVFLAEGTHEQYF; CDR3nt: TGCAGCGTGTTTTTAGCGGAGGGTACCCACGAGCAGTACTTC
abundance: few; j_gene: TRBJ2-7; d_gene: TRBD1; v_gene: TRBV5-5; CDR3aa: CASSFRDRAYEQYF; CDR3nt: TGTGCCAGCAGCTTCCGGGACAGGGCCTACGAGCAGTACTTC
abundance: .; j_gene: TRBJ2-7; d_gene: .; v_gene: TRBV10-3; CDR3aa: CAISEEGLEQYF; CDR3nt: TGTGCCATCAGTGAGGAAGGGCTCGAGCAGTACTTC
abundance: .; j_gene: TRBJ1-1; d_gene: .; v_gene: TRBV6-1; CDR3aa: CASKQGNTEAFF; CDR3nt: TGTGCCAGCAAACAGGGGAACACTGAAGCTTTCTTT
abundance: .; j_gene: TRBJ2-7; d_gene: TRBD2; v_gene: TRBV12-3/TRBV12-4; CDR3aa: CASSLGSPSGSGEQYF; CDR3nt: TGTGCCAGCAGTTTAGGGTCCCCTAGCGGGAGTGGTGAGCAGTACTTC
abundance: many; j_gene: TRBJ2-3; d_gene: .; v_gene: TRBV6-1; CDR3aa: CASSESYWDLGDTQYF; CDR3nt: TGTGCCAGCAGTGAATCCTATTGGGACCTTGGAGATACGCAGTATTTT
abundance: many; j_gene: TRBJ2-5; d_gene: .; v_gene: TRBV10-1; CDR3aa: CASSETLETQYF; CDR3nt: TGCGCCAGCAGTGAGACATTAGAGACCCAGTACTTC
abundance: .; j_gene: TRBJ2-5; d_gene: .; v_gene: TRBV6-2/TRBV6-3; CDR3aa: CASSKTGRQYQETQYF; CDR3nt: TGTGCCAGCAGTAAAACAGGGAGGCAGTACCAAGAGACCCAGTACTTC
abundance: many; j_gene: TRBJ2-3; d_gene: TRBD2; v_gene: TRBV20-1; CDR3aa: CSARPGTSGLTDTQYF; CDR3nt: TGCAGTGCTAGACCCGGGACTAGCGGGCTCACAGATACGCAGTATTTT
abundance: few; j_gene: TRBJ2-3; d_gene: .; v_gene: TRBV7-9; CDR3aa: CASSLAGPPDTQYF; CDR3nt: TGTGCCAGCAGCTTAGCGGGGCCCCCAGATACGCAGTATTTT
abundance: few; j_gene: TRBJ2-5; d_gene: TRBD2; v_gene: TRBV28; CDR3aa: CASSLGKLAGDRETQYF; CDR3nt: TGTGCCAGCAGTTTAGGGAAACTAGCGGGAGACCGAGAGACCCAGTACTTC
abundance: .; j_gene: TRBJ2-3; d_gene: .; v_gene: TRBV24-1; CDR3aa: CATSETGHMSTDTQYF; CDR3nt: TGTGCCACCAGTGAAACGGGACATATGAGCACAGATACGCAGTATTTT
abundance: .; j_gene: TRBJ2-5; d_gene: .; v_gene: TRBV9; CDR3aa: CASSGSGVEETQYF; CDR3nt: TGTGCCAGCAGCGGCTCAGGGGTCGAAGAGACCCAGTACTTC
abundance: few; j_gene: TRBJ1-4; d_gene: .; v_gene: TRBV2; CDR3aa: CASWGDGSNEKLFF; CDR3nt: TGTGCCAGCTGGGGTGACGGAAGTAATGAAAAACTGTTTTTT
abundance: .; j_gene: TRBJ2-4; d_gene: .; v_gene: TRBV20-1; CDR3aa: CSARGPFIAKNIQYF; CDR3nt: TGCAGTGCCAGGGGACCTTTCATAGCCAAAAACATTCAGTACTTC
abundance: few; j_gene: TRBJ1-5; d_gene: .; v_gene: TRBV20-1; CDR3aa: CSARVGQFGQPQHF; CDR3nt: TGCAGTGCTAGAGTAGGACAGTTCGGTCAGCCCCAGCATTTT
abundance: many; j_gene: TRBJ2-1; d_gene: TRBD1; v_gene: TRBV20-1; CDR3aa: CSAGRGTGLTEQFF; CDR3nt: TGCAGTGCTGGACGCGGGACAGGGTTAACTGAGCAGTTCTTC
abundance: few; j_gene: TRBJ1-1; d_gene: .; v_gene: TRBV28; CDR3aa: CASSWPSPNTPNTEAFF; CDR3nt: TGTGCCAGCAGCTGGCCCTCACCGAACACTCCAAACACTGAAGCTTTCTTT
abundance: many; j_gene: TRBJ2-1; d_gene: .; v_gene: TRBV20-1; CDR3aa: CSARGPTEQFF; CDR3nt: TGCAGTGCCAGGGGCCCGACAGAGCAGTTCTTC
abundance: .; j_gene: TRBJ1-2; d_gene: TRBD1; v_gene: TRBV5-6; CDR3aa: CASSLVEGAAYGYTF; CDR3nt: TGTGCCAGCAGCTTGGTCGAGGGGGCAGCCTATGGCTACACCTTC
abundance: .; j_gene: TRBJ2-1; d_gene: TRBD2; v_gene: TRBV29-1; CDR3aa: CSVEPSGSGEQFF; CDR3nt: TGCAGCGTTGAACCTAGCGGGAGCGGTGAGCAGTTCTTC
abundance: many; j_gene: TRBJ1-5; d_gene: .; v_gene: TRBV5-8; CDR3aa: CASSSGQQSISNQPQHF; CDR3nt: TGTGCCAGCAGCTCCGGTCAACAATCTATAAGCAATCAGCCCCAGCATTTT
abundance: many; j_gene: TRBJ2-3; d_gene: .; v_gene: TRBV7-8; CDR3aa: CASSLPPGVGDTQYF; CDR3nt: TGTGCCAGCAGCCTTCCCCCGGGGGTAGGGGATACGCAGTATTTT
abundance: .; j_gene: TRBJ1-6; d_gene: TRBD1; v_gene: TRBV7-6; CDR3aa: CASSFKTGSDLHF; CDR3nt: TGTGCCAGCAGCTTTAAGACAGGGTCCGACCTCCACTTT
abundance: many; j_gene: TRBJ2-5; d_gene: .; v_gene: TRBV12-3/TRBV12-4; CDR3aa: CASSLGVAETQYF; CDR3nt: TGTGCCAGCAGTTTAGGAGTTGCAGAGACCCAGTACTTC
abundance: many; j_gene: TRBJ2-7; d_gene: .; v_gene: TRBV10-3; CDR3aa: CAISESQGEEQYF; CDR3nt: TGTGCCATCAGTGAGTCGCAGGGTGAAGAGCAGTACTTC
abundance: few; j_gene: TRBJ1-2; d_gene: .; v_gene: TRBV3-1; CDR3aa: CASGLRSYGYTF; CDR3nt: TGTGCCAGCGGCCTCCGCAGCTATGGCTACACCTTC
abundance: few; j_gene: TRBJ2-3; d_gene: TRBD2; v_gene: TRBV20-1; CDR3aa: CSASGGSSTDTQYF; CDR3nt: TGCAGTGCTAGCGGGGGGTCTAGCACAGATACGCAGTATTTT
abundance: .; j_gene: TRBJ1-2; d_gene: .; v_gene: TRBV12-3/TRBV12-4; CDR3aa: CASSFSRDFGYTF; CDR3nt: TGTGCCAGCAGTTTCTCCAGGGACTTTGGCTACACCTTC
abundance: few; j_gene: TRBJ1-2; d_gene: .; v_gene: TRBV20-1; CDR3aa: CSARGSGAGYGYTF; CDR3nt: TGCAGTGCTAGAGGTTCTGGGGCTGGCTATGGCTACACCTTC
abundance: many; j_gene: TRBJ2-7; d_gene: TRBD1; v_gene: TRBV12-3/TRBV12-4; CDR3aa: CASSSQGASTYEQYF; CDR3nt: TGTGCCAGCAGTTCCCAGGGGGCTTCGACCTACGAGCAGTACTTC
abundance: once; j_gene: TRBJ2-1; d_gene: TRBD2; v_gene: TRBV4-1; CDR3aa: CASSPVAGDEQFF; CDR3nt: TGCGCCAGCAGCCCAGTCGCGGGAGATGAGCAGTTCTTC
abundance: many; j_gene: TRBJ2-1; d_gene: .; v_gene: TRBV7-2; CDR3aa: CASSLAGGHYNEQFF; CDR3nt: TGTGCCAGCAGCTTAGCGGGGGGGCATTACAATGAGCAGTTCTTC
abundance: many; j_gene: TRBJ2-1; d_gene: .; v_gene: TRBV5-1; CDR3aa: CASRPALSSYNEQFF; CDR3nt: TGCGCCAGCAGACCAGCTCTGAGCTCCTACAATGAGCAGTTCTTC